Below are 24 T cell receptor beta chains sequenced from a single sample in a study of shared clonotypes between healthy human individuals. The table came from immunoSEQ multiplex PCR; TCRdb's copy has only in-frame clones and leaves some out. The data contain some 2,400,000 clones, more than 90% of them singletons. Sequencing used naive CD4+ T cells sorted from blood. Sample subset: CD45RA+ positively selected. Every receptor here comes from a man younger than 30 in good health.

The rearrangement uses TRBV7-9 and TRBJ2-5; a weak D match, TRBD2 (6 bases). Germline CDR1 SEHNR, CDR2 FQNEAQ (reference sequence). The CDR3 totals 15 residues. V gave up 4 bases and J gave up 1 base, with 13 bases separating them. This CDR3 reads CASSSLGRGQETQYF. The CDR3 DNA sequence: TGTGCCAGCAGCTCCCTCGGGCGGGGCCAAGAGACCCAGTACTTC. The full variable domain, in which reference TRBV7-9 and TRBJ2-5 provide the parts outside the CDR3, is DTGVSQNPRHKITKRGQNVTFRCDPISEHNRLYWYRQTLGQGPEFLTYFQNEAQLEKSRLLSDRFSAERPKGSFSTLEIQRTEQGDSAMYLCASSSLGRGQETQYFGPGTRLLVL.

This clone showed up just once. J is TRBJ1-2 and V is TRBV7-2; 9 positions match TRBD1. Germline CDR1 SGHTA, CDR2 FQGNSA. This CDR3 comprises 17 residues. Unmatched junction bases numbered 11, after V lost 3 bases and J lost 3 bases. CDR3 sequence reads: CASSFPGQGRRDYGYTF. The CDR3, as DNA: TGTGCCAGCAGCTTCCCGGGACAGGGAAGGCGGGACTATGGCTACACCTTC.

The V gene is TRBV19, the J gene TRBJ2-7, with TRBD1 as a possible D gene (6 bases). The CDR3 covers 15 residues. Germline V gene sequence: CDR1 LNHDA, CDR2 SQIVND (reference sequence). The V end was cut by 2 bases, the J end by 0 bases, with 11 bases between. CDR3 loop: CASSIIQGSSYEQYF. Written as DNA, the CDR3 is TGTGCCAGTAGTATAATTCAGGGGAGCTCCTACGAGCAGTACTTC. Full variable domain (outside the CDR3, taken from reference TRBV19 and TRBJ2-7): DGGITQSPKYLFRKEGQNVTLSCEQNLNHDAMYWYRQDPGQGLRLIYYSQIVNDFQKGDIAEGYSVSREKKESFPLTVTSAQKNPTAFYLCASSIIQGSSYEQYFGPGTRLTVT.

V gene TRBV5-1 combines with J gene TRBJ2-2, with a weak D call TRBD1 (6 bases). The V end lost 3 bases, the J end lost 4 bases, and 13 bases lay between the germline ends. CDR1 is SGHRS and CDR2 is YFSETQ in the germline V gene. The CDR3 loop spans 15 amino acids. CDR3 sequence (DNA): TGCGCCAGCAGCTCAACAGGGTTATTCACCGGGGAGCTGTTTTTT. Its translation: CASSSTGLFTGELFF.

The chain combines TRBV4-3 with TRBJ2-2; TRBD1 matches at 7 bases. In germline, CDR1 is LGHNA, CDR2 YSLEER. CDR3 length: 14 residues. The V and J ends lost 2 bases and 6 bases, in that order; junction bases with no gene match: 3. The CDR3 DNA follows: TGCGCCAGCAGCCAACCCAGGGGGTCCGGGGAGCTGTTTTTT. It encodes CASSQPRGSGELFF.

The V gene is TRBV18, the J gene TRBJ1-4; no firm D call. This CDR3 spans 13 amino acids. The germline V gene encodes CDR1 KGHSH and CDR2 LQKENI. V lost 2 bases to trimming and J lost 3 bases, with 4 bases between them. The CDR3 DNA is TGTGCCAGCTCACCAGGGGCTAATGAAAAACTGTTTTTT. It codes for CASSPGANEKLFF.

A single count supports this clone. The genes are TRBV6-5 and TRBJ1-1; no reliable D call. V lost 5 bases and J 1 base, leaving 8 bases between the germline ends. This CDR3 region has 13 residues. The V gene's germline CDR1 is MNHEY and CDR2 SVGAGI. The chain's CDR3 is CASSPGANTEAFF. The CDR3 bases are TGTGCCAGCAGTCCAGGAGCGAACACTGAAGCTTTCTTT.

This chain uses TRBV7-9 with TRBJ2-5; 10 bases are shared with TRBD1. Trimming removed 5 bases from V and 5 bases from J; junction bases left unmatched: 5. The CDR3 extends over 14 amino acids. From germline, CDR1 is SEHNR and CDR2 FQNEAQ (reference sequence). CDR3 nucleotide sequence: TGTGCCAGCAGCCGGACAGGGGGTTGGGAGACCCAGTACTTC. Its protein product is CASSRTGGWETQYF.

The rearrangement joins TRBV9 to TRBJ1-5, with 8 bases aligning to TRBD1. With V trimmed by 4 bases and J by 7 bases, 4 bases remained unmatched. The germline CDR1 and CDR2 sequences are SGDLS and YYNGEE. This CDR3 is built from 13 residues. In DNA, the CDR3 is TGTGCCAGCAGCCGGACAGGGCTACAGCCCCAGCATTTT. Amino acid sequence: CASSRTGLQPQHF.

The V call is TRBV10-3, the J call TRBJ2-7; D is ambiguous. CDR1 is ENHRY, CDR2 SYGVKD, per germline. The CDR3 runs to 13 residues. V was pared by 4 bases and J by 2 bases, with 9 bases between. CDR3 nucleotide sequence: TGTGCCATCAGTGCGGGTCCAGCCTACGAGCAGTACTTC. Translation: CAISAGPAYEQYF.

The CDR3 loop is CASRLRDADGYTF. The CDR3 coding sequence is TGTGCAAGTCGCTTGAGGGACGCAGATGGCTACACCTTC. The V call is TRBV12-2, the J call TRBJ1-2. TRBV12-2 is a recognized pseudogene. CDR3 length equals 13 residues.

V and J are TRBV2 and TRBJ1-1; TRBD1 is a possible D gene (6 bases). The CDR3 runs to 13 residues. The V and J ends lost 8 bases and 3 bases respectively, with 13 bases between them. Germline loops: CDR1 SNHLY, CDR2 FYNNEI. CDR3 protein: CASLWRGYTEAFF. DNA of the CDR3: TGTGCCAGCCTCTGGAGGGGGTACACTGAAGCTTTCTTT.

The CDR3 sequence is CASSLRGPTDTQYF. DNA for the CDR3: TGTGCCAGCAGCTTAAGGGGTCCTACAGATACGCAGTATTTT. The rearrangement joins TRBV5-6 to TRBJ2-3, with D perhaps TRBD1 (5 bases). Germline V CDR1 and CDR2: SGHDT, YYEEEE. The V end lost 2 bases, the J end lost 3 bases, and 10 bases lay between the germline ends. This CDR3 contains 14 residues.

This clone was recorded only once. In nucleotides, the CDR3 is TGTGCCAGCAGTGTAGGACGGACACCTAACTATGGCTACACCTTC. This translates into CASSVGRTPNYGYTF. The rearrangement uses TRBV6-1 and TRBJ1-2; the D gene is possibly TRBD1 (5 bases). CDR3 size: 15 residues. V lost 4 bases and J 0 bases, leaving 12 bases between the germline ends. The germline CDR1 and CDR2 sequences are MNHNS and SASEGT.

The chain employs TRBV4-3 and TRBJ1-2; D might be TRBD1 (5 bases). Germline-derived CDR1 and CDR2 are LGHNA and YSLEER. The V gene lost 0 bases and the J gene lost 4 bases, with 12 bases spanning the gap. The CDR3 runs 15 residues. In DNA form, the CDR3 reads TGCGCCAGCAGCCAAGACAGGGTCAGCGCCTATGGCTACACCTTC. This translates into CASSQDRVSAYGYTF.

V usage is TRBV27 and J usage is TRBJ2-2; 8 bases agree with TRBD1. The CDR3 consists of 13 residues. Germline values: CDR1 MNHEY, CDR2 SMNVEV (reference sequence). Unmatched junction bases numbered 1, after V lost 7 bases and J lost 3 bases. The CDR3 DNA sequence: TGTGCCAGCAAGACAGGGGACACCGGGGAGCTGTTTTTT. Encoded protein: CASKTGDTGELFF.

The rearrangement uses TRBV6-5 and TRBJ1-5, with D possibly matching TRBD1 (6 bases). This CDR3 is 14 amino acids long. Per the germline V gene, CDR1 is MNHEY and CDR2 is SVGAGI. The V gene lost 4 bases and the J gene lost 6 bases, with 13 bases spanning the gap. This chain's CDR3 is CASSSAQGVQPQHF. The CDR3 region has the DNA TGTGCCAGCAGTTCCGCACAGGGAGTTCAGCCCCAGCATTTT.

This clone was picked up one time. The V call is TRBV28, the J call TRBJ1-3; 8 nucleotides line up with TRBD1. V shed 6 bases, J shed 10 bases, and the junction held 11 bases outside the gene matches. CDR1 MDHEN and CDR2 SYDVKM come from the germline V gene. This CDR3 spans 14 amino acids. Here the CDR3 DNA reads TGTGCCAGCAGCCCCAGGGGGCTAAAAAGTACCATATATTTT. Translation gives CASSPRGLKSTIYF.

This chain uses TRBV5-1 with TRBJ2-7; 8 bases align to TRBD1. The V gene end was trimmed by 4 bases and the J gene end by 6 bases; junction bases not matched to a gene: 9. The germline gives CDR1 SGHRS, CDR2 YFSETQ. The CDR3 runs to 14 residues. CDR3 amino acids: CASSRTQGAGEQYF. CDR3 sequence (DNA): TGCGCCAGCAGCCGTACTCAGGGGGCGGGCGAGCAGTACTTC.

This chain links TRBV6-1 with TRBJ2-7; possible D gene TRBD2, 6 bases. V shed 6 bases and J shed 2 bases, with 14 bases lying between them. Germline V lookup: CDR1 MNHNS, CDR2 SASEGT. The CDR3 runs to 14 residues. CDR3 sequence reads: CASRAGGVTYEQYF. For the CDR3, the DNA is TGTGCCAGCAGAGCCGGCGGGGTTACCTACGAGCAGTACTTC.

V usage is TRBV5-1 and J usage is TRBJ2-1, with 8 bases lining up with TRBD2. The germline gives CDR1 SGHRS, CDR2 YFSETQ. V shed 3 bases, J shed 5 bases, and the junction held 19 bases outside the gene matches. This CDR3 spans 19 amino acids. For the CDR3, the DNA is TGCGCCAGCAGCTCGCGGAGGGAAGGTTTTGGGACTAGGAACAATGAGCAGTTCTTC. Translation gives CASSSRREGFGTRNNEQFF.

The chain uses TRBV25-1 and TRBJ2-7, with 9 bases matching TRBD2. The junction had 11 bases not matched to a gene; V was cut back by 8 bases and J by 6 bases. CDR1 is MGHDK, CDR2 SYGVNS, per germline. The CDR3 sequence is 14 residues long. CDR3 sequence: CASSGLGLASEQYF. The DNA of the CDR3 is TGTGCCAGCTCGGGGCTGGGACTAGCAAGCGAGCAGTACTTC.

J is TRBJ2-5 and V is TRBV5-1, with 8 bases fitting TRBD1. The CDR3 loop spans 15 amino acids. Germline assignment: CDR1 SGHRS and CDR2 YFSETQ. Trimming took 4 bases from V and 5 from J; bases not matched to a gene: 10. The CDR3 DNA sequence: TGCGCCAGCAGCATAAGTGGACAGGGTGGGGAGACCCAGTACTTC. This codes for CASSISGQGGETQYF.

This chain uses TRBV5-4 with TRBJ2-2, with 7 positions matching TRBD1. The CDR3 runs to 16 residues. The germline V gene encodes CDR1 SGHNT and CDR2 YYREEE (reference sequence). The junction had 12 bases not matched to a gene; V was cut back by 4 bases and J by 6 bases. CDR3 in amino acids: CASSPPTGSIPGELFF. The DNA of the CDR3 is TGTGCCAGCAGCCCCCCGACAGGGTCGATTCCCGGGGAGCTGTTTTTT. Full variable domain (rest looked up from reference TRBV5-4 and TRBJ2-2): ETGVTQSPTHLIKTRGQQVTLRCSSQSGHNTVSWYQQALGQGPQFIFQYYREEENGRGNFPPRFSGLQFPNYSSELNVNALELDDSALYLCASSPPTGSIPGELFFGEGSRLTVL.